A single sample gave rise to the 15 T cell receptor beta chains below, sequenced in a study of T-cell reconstitution after alpha-beta-depleted transplantation in children (dated by TCRdb to 2016 to 2018). The protocol used for the library was PCR. Instrument on record: Illumina HiSeq 2500. To normalize quantification of the TCRbeta repertoire, the TCR libraries were built with molecular barcoding that relied on unique molecular identifiers. The public reads were run again by TCRdb, first through fastp at Q25 and then through MiXCR, and only productive beta chains were kept. Every CDR3 protein is listed once, alongside the most common genes and DNA of its rows. The sample has about 72,000 distinct CDR3 sequences on record, 7% to 8% of them singletons. About 2.3% of the sample comes from the top ten. Specimen: PBMCs from the stem cell graft donor, collected from the stem cell graft. All receptors derive from a human donor who donated a stem cell graft to a child with acute lymphoblastic leukemia.

A word on this clonotype: A read error may account for a junction end that differs from germline. The J gene is TRBJ2-2, the V gene TRBV5-1, with D perhaps given as TRBD1 or TRBD2 (5 bases each). The CDR3 is 13 amino acids. The V gene's germline CDR1 is SGHRS and CDR2 YFSETQ. CDR3 amino acids: CASKLDDTGDLFF. DNA for the CDR3: TGCGCCAGTAAACTCGATGACACCGGGGACCTGTTTTTT.

In this sample, this clonotype turned up many times. The chain combines TRBV6-5 with TRBJ1-2; TRBD1 might be the D (6 bases). Germline assignment: CDR1 MNHEY and CDR2 SVGAGI. The CDR3 totals 15 residues. Trimming removed 2 bases at V and 2 bases at J, with 12 bases between. The CDR3 reads CASSYGGRKNYGYTF. The CDR3 nucleotides are TGTGCCAGCAGTTACGGGGGGCGGAAGAACTATGGCTACACCTTC.

This clonotype was seen many times. The V and J genes are TRBV29-1 and TRBJ2-3; D not certain. Trimming stripped 3 bases from V and 3 bases from J, with 7 bases between. The V gene's germline CDR1 is SQVTM and CDR2 ANQGSEA. This CDR3 has 12 residues. CDR3 sequence: CSVDLGTDTQYF. CDR3 DNA sequence: TGCAGCGTTGACCTTGGTACAGATACGCAGTATTTT.

This clonotype appeared many times. The rearrangement uses TRBV9 and TRBJ2-7; tentative D call: TRBD1 (5 bases). Germline CDR1 and CDR2: SGDLS and YYNGEE. The CDR3 loop spans 13 amino acids. The V end lost 2 bases, the J end lost 0 bases, and 6 bases lay between the germline ends. The DNA of the CDR3 is TGTGCCAGCAGCGTGGACACCTCCTACGAGCAGTACTTC. The encoded protein is CASSVDTSYEQYF.

This clonotype was seen at least ten times. The chain carries TRBV27 and TRBJ2-7; 11 bases match TRBD2. V gave up 2 bases and J gave up 4 bases; unmatched junction bases: 1. The germline gives CDR1 MNHEY, CDR2 SMNVEV (reference sequence). The CDR3 runs to 14 residues. For the CDR3, the DNA is TGTGCCAGCAGTTTAACTAGCGGGAGATACGAGCAGTACTTC. Translating gives CASSLTSGRYEQYF.

There are many counts of this clonotype. The J gene is TRBJ1-2, the V gene TRBV12-3 or TRBV12-4, with a weak D call TRBD1 (5 bases). The CDR3 totals 14 residues. The V gene lost 5 bases and the J gene lost 2 bases, with 12 bases spanning the gap. The CDR3 loop is CASSLPQENYGYTF. CDR3 in DNA: TGTGCCAGCAGTCTTCCACAGGAAAACTATGGCTACACCTTC.

At least ten counts were recorded for this clonotype. The rearrangement joins TRBV7-2 to TRBJ2-3, with TRBD2 matching 8 bases. This CDR3 has 14 amino acids. Germline V gives CDR1 SGHTA, CDR2 FQGNSA. The V segment lost 4 bases and the J segment 5 bases; nucleotides outside the gene matches: 5. The CDR3 here is CASSYGGAGDTQYF. The CDR3 nucleotides read TGTGCCAGCAGCTACGGGGGGGCGGGAGATACGCAGTATTTT.

This clonotype was picked up many times. The chain carries TRBV29-1 and TRBJ2-5, with 7 positions matching TRBD2. CDR3 size: 13 residues. V trimming: 7 bases; J trimming: 5 bases; junction bases outside the gene matches: 10. Germline CDR1 is SQVTM and CDR2 is ANQGSEA. In DNA, the CDR3 is TGCAGCGCTACTAGCGCGACAAAGGAGACCCAGTACTTC. Amino acids: CSATSATKETQYF.

This clonotype has ten or more counts. The chain has TRBV20-1 and TRBJ2-7, with 11 nucleotides matching TRBD1. The V segment lost 6 bases and the J segment 2 bases; nucleotides outside the gene matches: 9. Germline values: CDR1 DFQATT, CDR2 SNEGSKA (reference sequence). The CDR3 consists of 15 residues. The DNA of the CDR3 is TGCAGTGCCTCTGGGACAGGGGGTTTACCCTACGAGCAGTACTTC. Translating it yields CSASGTGGLPYEQYF.

This clonotype has a count of ten or more. The chain joins TRBV28 to TRBJ2-7; a possible D gene is TRBD1 (6 bases). V lost 8 bases and J 3 bases, leaving 14 bases between the germline ends. Germline V CDR1 and CDR2: MDHEN, SYDVKM. The CDR3 consists of 13 residues. CDR3 sequence: CASQFKGVYEQYF. CDR3 in DNA: TGTGCCAGCCAGTTTAAGGGGGTCTACGAGCAGTACTTC. The full variable domain, in which reference TRBV28 and TRBJ2-7 provide the parts outside the CDR3, is DVKVTQSSRYLVKRTGEKVFLECVQDMDHENMFWYRQDPGLGLRLIYFSYDVKMKEKGDIPEGYSVSREKKERFSLILESASTNQTSMYLCASQFKGVYEQYFGPGTRLTVT.

This clonotype was seen only a few times. This chain connects TRBV18 to TRBJ2-7; D perhaps matches TRBD2 (5 bases). Trimming pared 5 bases from V and 3 bases from J, leaving 14 bases between. The CDR3 is 14 amino acids. The germline CDR1 and CDR2 sequences are KGHSH and LQKENI. The CDR3 region is CASSSRTGNYEQYF. The CDR3 DNA is TGTGCCAGCTCATCCAGGACGGGGAACTACGAGCAGTACTTC.

The CDR3 DNA is TGTGCCAGCAGTGGGACTAGCGGGGGGGTCACAGATACGCAGTATTTT. It encodes CASSGTSGGVTDTQYF. The rearrangement links TRBV12-3 or TRBV12-4 to TRBJ2-3; 16 bases map to TRBD2. The CDR3 is 16 residues long. V lost 5 bases and J lost 2; bases outside the gene matches: 1.

This clonotype was counted many times. The chain employs TRBV12-3 or TRBV12-4 and TRBJ1-3; D is unresolved. CDR3 length equals 16 residues. V was pared by 4 bases and J by 0 bases, with 13 bases between. CDR3 protein: CASSSRLRASGNTIYF. The CDR3 nucleotides read TGTGCCAGCAGTTCGAGACTGCGCGCCTCTGGAAACACCATATATTTT.

This clonotype was counted at least ten times. The rearrangement joins TRBV18 to TRBJ2-7, with 7 positions matching TRBD1. With V trimmed by 3 bases and J by 3 bases, 2 bases remained unmatched. The CDR3 loop spans 13 amino acids. Germline values: CDR1 KGHSH, CDR2 LQKENI. CDR3 DNA: TGTGCCAGCTCACCGGGACAGTACTACGAGCAGTACTTC. This encodes CASSPGQYYEQYF.

This clonotype was observed at least ten times. V usage is TRBV15 and J usage is TRBJ2-7, with 7 bases aligning to TRBD2. CDR1 is LNHNV, CDR2 YYDKDF, per germline (reference sequence). The ends lost 0 bases at V and 5 bases at J; junction bases unmatched: 7. CDR3 size: 15 residues. The CDR3 DNA reads TGTGCCACCAGCAGAGATGCAGCGGGGAGCGACGAGCAGTACTTC. Its translation: CATSRDAAGSDEQYF.